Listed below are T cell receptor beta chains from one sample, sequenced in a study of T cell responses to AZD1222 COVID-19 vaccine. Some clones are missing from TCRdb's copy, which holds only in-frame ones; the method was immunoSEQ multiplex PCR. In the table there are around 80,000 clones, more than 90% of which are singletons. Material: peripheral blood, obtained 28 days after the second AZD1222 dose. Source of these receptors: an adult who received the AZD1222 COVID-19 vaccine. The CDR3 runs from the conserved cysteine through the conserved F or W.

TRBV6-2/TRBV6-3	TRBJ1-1	CASSRTGGTEAFF
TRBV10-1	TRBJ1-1	CASSGGTGRGPEAFF
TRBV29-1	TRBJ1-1	CSVGGSEVNTEAFF
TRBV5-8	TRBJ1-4	CASSLMMTGYNEKLFF
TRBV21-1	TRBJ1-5	CASSQGPHYSNQPQHF
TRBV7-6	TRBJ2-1	CASSSAASGYSYNEQFF
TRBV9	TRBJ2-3	CASSVLPSGAPGTSTDTQYF
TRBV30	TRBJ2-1	CAWSVGPHNEQFF
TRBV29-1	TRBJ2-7	CSVLAGSLTYEQYF
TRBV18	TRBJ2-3	CASSPFPGDTQYF
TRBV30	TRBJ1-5	CAWNYGGSGNQPQHF
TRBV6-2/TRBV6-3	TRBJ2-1	CASSLNRGRYNEQFF
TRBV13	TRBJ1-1	CASSPTGTRTEAFF
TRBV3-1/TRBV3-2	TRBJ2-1	CASSQDVGLHNEQFF
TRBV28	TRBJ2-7	CASSRGGQGSYEQYF
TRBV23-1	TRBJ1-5	CASSQTGGSSNQPQHF
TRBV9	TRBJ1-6	CASSVRGDPLDNSPLHF
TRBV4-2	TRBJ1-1	CASSQDMGVGNTEAFF
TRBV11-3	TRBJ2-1	CASSLGFGGSPQNEQFF
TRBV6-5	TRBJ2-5	CASRDSGTVETQYF
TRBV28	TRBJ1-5	CASNRGGRREGSNQPQHF
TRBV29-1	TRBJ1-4	CSVVGGIRDNEKLFF